These 21 T cell receptor beta chains were sequenced from one sample in a study of blood T cell repertoires in COVID-19. Sequencing used immunoSEQ multiplex PCR; TCRdb keeps in-frame clones, though not all of them. This table holds around 65,000 clones, more than 60% found once. Source material: peripheral blood. All receptors come from a man aged 55 to 70 with acute or convalescent COVID-19.

The chain combines TRBV4-3 with TRBJ1-1; D is undetermined. Germline loops: CDR1 LGHNA, CDR2 YSLEER. This CDR3 region has 15 residues. Trimming removed 5 bases from V and 4 bases from J, with 17 bases in between. The CDR3 DNA sequence: TGCGCCAGCAGCTCAGGCTTATCCGTTGGCACTGAAGCTTTCTTT. Protein product: CASSSGLSVGTEAFF.

This clone has only a few counts. The rearrangement joins TRBV5-4 to TRBJ2-1; 10 bases are shared with TRBD2. V trimming: 0 bases; J trimming: 7 bases; junction bases outside the gene matches: 4. Germline lookup yields CDR1 SGHNT and CDR2 YYREEE (reference sequence). This CDR3 comprises 15 residues. In DNA, the CDR3 is TGTGCCAGCAGCTTGGGAGCGGGAGGGTATAATGAGCAGTTCTTC. Its translation: CASSLGAGGYNEQFF.

The chain joins TRBV27 to TRBJ1-5; D gene unclear. The CDR3 spans 15 residues. The ends were cut back, 4 bases at V and 0 bases at J, with 10 bases in the middle. CDR1 and CDR2 from the germline V gene are MNHEY and SMNVEV (reference sequence). The DNA of the CDR3 is TGTGCCAGCAGTTCCATTACAGATAGCAATCAGCCCCAGCATTTT. This encodes CASSSITDSNQPQHF.

This chain uses TRBV7-9 with TRBJ1-1; weak D call: TRBD1 (6 bases). CDR1 and CDR2 (germline): SEHNR, FQNEAQ (reference sequence). There are 13 residues in the CDR3. Trimming took 5 bases from V and 6 from J, leaving 13 bases between them. DNA of the CDR3: TGTGCCAGCAGCCCCACAGGGAGCGCTGAAGCTTTCTTT. It specifies CASSPTGSAEAFF.

The genes are TRBV15 and TRBJ2-2; TRBD1 might be the D (6 bases). CDR1 and CDR2 from the germline V gene are LNHNV and YYDKDF (reference sequence). The V end was cut by 3 bases, the J end by 0 bases, with 14 bases between. The CDR3 spans 17 residues. As DNA, the CDR3 is TGTGCCACCAGCAGTCATCTCGGGACATCGAACACCGGGGAGCTGTTTTTT. It is translated as CATSSHLGTSNTGELFF.

V is TRBV5-1 and J is TRBJ1-5; possibly TRBD1 for D (5 bases). Germline values: CDR1 SGHRS, CDR2 YFSETQ. This CDR3 has 15 amino acids. Trimming left V 4 bases short and J 3 bases short, with 14 bases between. CDR3 residues: CASSPVTEYNQPQHF. The CDR3, as DNA: TGCGCCAGCAGCCCCGTGACAGAGTACAATCAGCCCCAGCATTTT.

The chain joins TRBV27 to TRBJ1-5; weak D call: TRBD1 (6 bases). V lost 6 bases and J 2 bases, leaving 14 bases between the germline ends. Looked up from germline, CDR1 is MNHEY and CDR2 is SMNVEV (reference sequence). There are 15 residues in the CDR3. The DNA for the CDR3 is TGTGCCAGCAGCCCGGACAGTCTGGGCAATCAGCCCCAGCATTTT. It is translated as CASSPDSLGNQPQHF.

This clone appeared a few times. The genes are TRBV14 and TRBJ2-7; D may be TRBD2 (5 bases). V shed 4 bases and J shed 0 bases, with 13 bases lying between them. The germline gives CDR1 SGHDN, CDR2 FVKESK. This CDR3 has 15 amino acids. Here the CDR3 DNA reads TGTGCCAGCAGCCTGAGCGGTAAAAACTCCTACGAGCAGTACTTC. Encoded protein: CASSLSGKNSYEQYF.

This chain links TRBV4-3 with TRBJ1-2, with 8 nucleotides matching TRBD1. The CDR3 covers 15 residues. Germline CDR1 and CDR2: LGHNA and YSLEER. The V segment lost 1 base and the J segment 6 bases; nucleotides outside the gene matches: 7. The CDR3 DNA reads as TGCGCCAGCAGCCAAGGACAGGGGAATTCCCATGGCTACACCTTC. This translates into CASSQGQGNSHGYTF.

This rearrangement joins TRBV28 to TRBJ1-4, with D tentatively TRBD1 (6 bases). CDR3 size: 14 residues. The V gene's germline CDR1 is MDHEN and CDR2 SYDVKM. V was pared by 8 bases and J by 3 bases, with 13 bases between. The CDR3 sequence is CASDKGGSNEKLFF. CDR3 bases: TGTGCCAGCGATAAGGGGGGGTCTAATGAAAAACTGTTTTTT.

The chain is built from TRBV27 and TRBJ1-5; 7 bases match TRBD1. The J segment lost 2 bases and the V segment lost 5 bases, leaving 6 bases of the junction unmatched. In germline, CDR1 is MNHEY, CDR2 SMNVEV (reference sequence). The CDR3 contains 15 residues. The CDR3 is CASSVNRGGNQPQHF. In DNA form, the CDR3 reads TGTGCCAGCAGTGTTAACAGGGGTGGCAATCAGCCCCAGCATTTT.

The J gene is TRBJ2-3, the V gene TRBV27; D gene unclear. The V end was cut by 5 bases, the J end by 2 bases, with 8 bases between. Per the germline V gene, CDR1 is MNHEY and CDR2 is SMNVEV (reference sequence). There are 13 residues in the CDR3. The CDR3 DNA is TGTGCCAGCAGTCCCTCCTCCACAGATACGCAGTATTTT. It encodes CASSPSSTDTQYF.

This clone was counted between two and nine times. For the CDR3, the DNA is TGTGCCAGCTCACCGACAGGGGGAGGTCACAATGAGCAGTTCTTC. Protein sequence: CASSPTGGGHNEQFF. V gene TRBV18 combines with J gene TRBJ2-1, with 9 bases fitting TRBD1. Looked up from germline, CDR1 is KGHSH and CDR2 is LQKENI. The CDR3 spans 15 residues. The V segment lost 3 bases and the J segment 5 bases; nucleotides outside the gene matches: 5.

The CDR3 sequence: CASSIPRQGVYGYTF. Here the CDR3 DNA reads TGTGCCAGTAGTATCCCCAGACAGGGGGTCTATGGCTACACCTTC. This rearrangement joins TRBV19 to TRBJ1-2; the match to TRBD1 covers 9 bases. Germline values: CDR1 LNHDA, CDR2 SQIVND (reference sequence). The CDR3 length is 15 residues. The J segment lost 4 bases and the V segment lost 3 bases, leaving 6 bases of the junction unmatched.

This chain connects TRBV7-2 to TRBJ2-3, with 7 bases matching TRBD1. Germline values: CDR1 SGHTA, CDR2 FQGNSA. The length of the CDR3 is 14 residues. V was clipped by 4 bases and J by 0 bases; unmatched bases: 1. The CDR3: CASSSTGSTDTQYF. For the CDR3, the DNA is TGTGCCAGCAGCTCGACAGGGAGCACAGATACGCAGTATTTT.

The chain is built from TRBV29-1 and TRBJ2-1; TRBD1 might be the D (6 bases). Germline CDR1 is SQVTM and CDR2 is ANQGSEA. Trimming cost V 5 bases and J 4 bases, with 15 bases left between them. The CDR3 runs 14 residues. The chain's CDR3 is CSVPGTQDYNEQFF. The CDR3 DNA reads as TGCAGCGTTCCCGGGACACAAGATTACAATGAGCAGTTCTTC.

The chain links TRBV10-1 to TRBJ1-1, with D possibly matching TRBD1 (6 bases). V lost 10 bases, J lost 6 bases, and 24 bases lay in between. The CDR3 is 15 residues long. Germline V CDR1 and CDR2: WNHNN, SYGVQD (reference sequence). The CDR3 spells CATPGRGGGPSEAFF. CDR3 nucleotide sequence: TGCGCCACCCCGGGTCGAGGCGGGGGGCCGTCTGAAGCTTTCTTT.

V and J are TRBV4-1 and TRBJ1-4; weak D call: TRBD1 (5 bases). This CDR3 comprises 13 residues. CDR1 and CDR2 from the germline V gene are MGHRA and YSYEKL. Trimming took 1 base from V and 11 from J, leaving 11 bases between them. The CDR3 DNA sequence: TGCGCCAGCAGCCAAGCACGGGGGAGGAAACTGTTTTTT. It encodes CASSQARGRKLFF.

The gene calls are TRBV19 and TRBJ1-1, with TRBD1 as a possible D gene (5 bases). This CDR3 has 16 residues. Trimming removed 7 bases at V and 0 bases at J, with 18 bases between. Germline V lookup: CDR1 LNHDA, CDR2 SQIVND (reference sequence). The CDR3 here is CASTIGLDSLNTEAFF. CDR3 nucleotides: TGTGCCAGTACCATAGGGCTAGACAGTTTGAACACTGAAGCTTTCTTT.

This clone was counted a few times. The gene calls are TRBV5-1 and TRBJ1-5; 9 bases agree with TRBD1. With 4 bases clipped from V and 1 base from J, the junction kept 6 bases outside the gene matches. The CDR3 runs 16 residues. CDR1 and CDR2 (germline): SGHRS, YFSETQ. CDR3 region: CASSPGQGFSNQPQHF. In DNA, the CDR3 is TGCGCCAGCAGCCCCGGACAGGGGTTCAGCAATCAGCCCCAGCATTTT.

This chain connects TRBV4-2 to TRBJ2-1; the match to TRBD2 covers 8 bases. CDR1 LGHNA and CDR2 YNFKEQ come from the germline V gene. V was pared by 0 bases and J by 7 bases, with 5 bases of the junction left unmatched. This CDR3 is 15 amino acids long. The DNA of the CDR3 is TGTGCCAGCAGCCAAGAACGGCAGCGGGAGAATGAGCAGTTCTTC. Translation gives CASSQERQRENEQFF.